This T cell receptor beta chain was sequenced for a study of glioma-infiltrating T cells. The CDR3 is made up of 15 amino acids. The V end was cut by 8 bases, the J end by 0 bases, with 14 bases between. Per germline, CDR1 MNHNS and CDR2 SASEGT. This clonotype turned up a few times. The iRepertoire nested amplicon-rescue multiplex PCR amplified TCR alpha and beta CDR3s from RNA. TCRdb processed the multiplex PCR reads anew with MiXCR; each CDR3 protein has one entry. The sample lists under 150,000 distinct CDR3 sequences; about two fifths were seen once. The clonotype comes from a human donor with low-grade glioma or glioblastoma, undergoing nonglioma brain surgery, or in good health (not recorded which). The rearrangement uses TRBV6-1 and TRBJ2-1; no clear D gene. Material for sequencing was glioma tissue, nonneoplastic brain tissue, or PBMCs (not recorded which). CDR3 loop: CASAPRTVSYNEQFF. In DNA, the CDR3 is TGTGCCAGCGCACCCAGGACGGTCTCCTACAATGAGCAGTTCTTC.